The 32 T cell receptor beta chains reported below all come from one sample, sequenced in a study of OX40 agonist ivuxolimab in advanced cancers. TCRdb's table, derived via immunoSEQ multiplex PCR, lists solely in-frame clones and lacks some. Of roughly 70,000 clones in the sample, 85% are singletons; the top ten hold 4%. This specimen consisted of CD4+ or CD8+ T cells sorted from blood, obtained in a trial of the OX40 agonist ivuxolimab. The receptors were gathered from an adult with an advanced solid tumor such as melanoma, head and neck, liver or kidney cancer.

The J gene is TRBJ2-1, the V gene TRBV4-2; TRBD2 might be the D (6 bases). Per germline, CDR1 LGHNA and CDR2 YNFKEQ. CDR3 length: 16 residues. V was pared by 3 bases and J by 5 bases, with 17 bases between. Here the CDR3 reads CASSQGSGKMDNEQFF. The CDR3 region has the DNA TGTGCCAGCAGCCAGGGTAGCGGAAAGATGGACAATGAGCAGTTCTTC.

The chain joins TRBV4-1 to TRBJ2-1, with 13 bases matching TRBD2. After removal of 1 base from V and 7 bases from J, the junction contained 7 bases not matched to a gene. CDR1 and CDR2 from the germline V gene are MGHRA and YSYEKL. The CDR3 sequence is 17 residues long. DNA of the CDR3: TGCGCCAGCAGCCAAGGGATAGGACTAGCGGGAGAGAATGAGCAGTTCTTC. It is translated as CASSQGIGLAGENEQFF.

The V and J genes are TRBV9 and TRBJ1-6, with 7 bases fitting TRBD1. In germline, CDR1 is SGDLS, CDR2 YYNGEE. The CDR3 has 14 amino acids. J lost 8 bases, V lost 6 bases, and 8 bases had no gene match. CDR3 residues: CASTTDRADSPLHF. Written as DNA, the CDR3 is TGTGCCAGCACCACTGACAGGGCGGATTCACCCCTCCACTTT. Filled out from reference TRBV9 and TRBJ1-6, the complete variable domain reads DSGVTQTPKHLITATGQRVTLRCSPRSGDLSVYWYQQSLDQGLQFLIQYYNGEERAKGNILERFSAQQFPDLHSELNLSSLELGDSALYFCASTTDRADSPLHFGNGTRLTVT.

The V gene is TRBV6-1, the J gene TRBJ1-5; D possibly corresponds to TRBD1 (6 bases). V lost 3 bases, J lost 2 bases, and 8 bases lay in between. The CDR3 length is 14 residues. The V gene's germline CDR1 is MNHNS and CDR2 SASEGT. The CDR3 bases are TGTGCCAGCAGTGATAACAGGGGCAATCAGCCCCAGCATTTT. Protein: CASSDNRGNQPQHF.

The chain recombines TRBV30 with TRBJ1-1, with 10 bases lining up with TRBD1. CDR1 is GTSNPN and CDR2 is SVGIG in the germline V gene (reference sequence). J gave up 5 bases and V 7 bases, and 1 base lay outside the gene matches. This CDR3 is built from 11 residues. Here the CDR3 reads CALDRGTEAFF. DNA for the CDR3: TGTGCCTTGGACAGGGGGACTGAAGCTTTCTTT.

The chain combines TRBV2 with TRBJ1-1, with 10 bases that match TRBD1. The CDR3 consists of 13 residues. With V trimmed by 8 bases and J by 8 bases, 8 bases remained unmatched. Germline V CDR1 and CDR2: SNHLY, FYNNEI. CDR3 amino acids: CASGDRGRIEAFF. The CDR3 DNA is TGTGCCAGCGGAGACAGGGGGCGAATAGAAGCTTTCTTT.

In its sample, this clone was seen once. The chain uses TRBV27 and TRBJ1-2, with 7 bases fitting TRBD1. The CDR3 has 17 amino acids. The germline V gene has CDR1 MNHEY and CDR2 SMNVEV (reference sequence). After removal of 3 bases from V and 5 bases from J, the junction contained 15 bases not matched to a gene. CDR3 residues: CASSFNRDSTFRYGYTF. The CDR3, as DNA: TGTGCCAGCAGTTTTAACCGGGACAGCACCTTCAGGTATGGCTACACCTTC.

This clone appeared a single time. This rearrangement joins TRBV9 to TRBJ1-4; tentatively, D is TRBD1 (5 bases). V was shortened by 3 bases and J by 3 bases, with 12 bases between the two germline ends. The CDR3 contains 15 residues. Germline V gene data show CDR1 as SGDLS and CDR2 as YYNGEE. The CDR3 reads CASSDSQGANEKLFF. The CDR3 bases are TGTGCCAGCAGCGACTCCCAGGGCGCTAATGAAAAACTGTTTTTT.

This chain links TRBV6-4 with TRBJ2-7; the D gene is possibly TRBD1 (5 bases). The CDR3 has 15 residues. Germline V gives CDR1 MRHNA, CDR2 SNTAGT. Trimming took 4 bases from V and 3 from J, leaving 16 bases between them. The CDR3 loop reads CASSVHDSTDYEQYF. In DNA form, the CDR3 reads TGTGCCAGCAGTGTCCACGACAGTACTGACTACGAGCAGTACTTC.

This clone was seen more than once but under ten times. V gene TRBV2 combines with J gene TRBJ2-7; 11 bases are shared with TRBD1. The CDR3 runs 15 residues. J was trimmed by 4 bases and V by 4 bases; bases with no gene match: 6. Looked up from germline, CDR1 is SNHLY and CDR2 is FYNNEI. CDR3 loop: CASSGQGTGGYEQYF. The DNA for the CDR3 is TGTGCCAGCAGTGGGCAGGGGACAGGGGGATACGAGCAGTACTTC.

This clone has only a few counts. The rearrangement links TRBV5-1 to TRBJ2-1; 10 bases are shared with TRBD2. Looked up from germline, CDR1 is SGHRS and CDR2 is YFSETQ. CDR3 length: 18 amino acids. The V gene end was trimmed by 3 bases and the J gene end by 2 bases; junction bases not matched to a gene: 11. CDR3 protein: CASSSGHRTSGAYNEQFF. The CDR3 nucleotides read TGCGCCAGCAGCTCGGGACACAGGACTAGCGGAGCCTACAATGAGCAGTTCTTC.

The sample holds a few counts of this clone. The J gene is TRBJ2-5, the V gene TRBV27; D gene unclear. Trimming took off 4 bases at V and 2 bases at J, with 5 bases between the two ends. From germline, CDR1 is MNHEY and CDR2 SMNVEV (reference sequence). The CDR3 is 12 residues long. The CDR3 DNA follows: TGTGCCAGCAGTTCGAGGCAAGAGACCCAGTACTTC. This sequence encodes CASSSRQETQYF.

Notes on this clone: The CDR3 does not end in the conserved phenylalanine or tryptophan, so this is likely a read error. The CDR3 here is CASRGQILYGYTI. CDR3 DNA sequence: TGTGCCAGCAGGGGACAGATACTCTATGGCTACACCATC. This chain joins TRBV28 and TRBJ1-2; 7 bases agree with TRBD1. This CDR3 region has 13 residues. Germline V gene lookup returns CDR1 MDHEN and CDR2 SYDVKM. With V trimmed by 6 bases and J by 4 bases, 5 bases remained unmatched.

A few counts support this clone. V and J are TRBV7-9 and TRBJ2-1, with 9 bases lining up with TRBD1. This CDR3 is 15 amino acids long. Germline V gives CDR1 SEHNR, CDR2 FQNEAQ (reference sequence). Germline trimming cut 5 bases from V and 11 bases from J; bases unmatched to any gene: 13. The DNA for the CDR3 is TGTGCCAGCAGCCCCTGGACAGGGGTCCCCTTAAAGCAGTTCTTC. Its translation is CASSPWTGVPLKQFF.

This clone appeared once. The V call is TRBV28, the J call TRBJ1-5, with D tentatively TRBD1 (6 bases). The CDR3 totals 13 residues. The germline gives CDR1 MDHEN, CDR2 SYDVKM. Trimming left V 1 base short and J 6 bases short, with 7 bases between. In DNA, the CDR3 is TGTGCCAGCAGTTTATTAGGGGGTCAGCCCCAGCATTTT. It is translated as CASSLLGGQPQHF.

V is TRBV18 and J is TRBJ2-2; 8 bases fit TRBD1. The germline gives CDR1 KGHSH, CDR2 LQKENI. Trimming at V came to 0 bases and at J to 6 bases, leaving 9 bases not matched to a gene. The CDR3 extends over 17 amino acids. CDR3 sequence: CASSPPSRQGSSGELFF. CDR3 nucleotides: TGTGCCAGCTCACCACCCTCAAGACAGGGGTCTTCCGGGGAGCTGTTTTTT.

This chain uses TRBV5-5 with TRBJ2-4, with D tentatively TRBD1 (6 bases). The V end was cut by 4 bases, the J end by 9 bases, with 23 bases between. CDR3 size: 16 residues. Per germline, CDR1 SGHKS and CDR2 YYEKEE (reference sequence). CDR3 bases: TGTGCCAGCAGCCCCCCGATCGGGACAAACCCGACCATTCAGTACTTC. Translated, it gives CASSPPIGTNPTIQYF.

This CDR3 reads CATSRQGTPGNTIYF. DNA for the CDR3: TGTGCCACCAGCAGACAGGGGACCCCTGGAAACACCATATATTTT. The chain carries TRBV15 and TRBJ1-3; weak D call: TRBD1 (6 bases). The length of the CDR3 is 15 residues. V lost 2 bases, J lost 2 bases, and 10 bases lay in between. Looked up from germline, CDR1 is LNHNV and CDR2 is YYDKDF (reference sequence).

This chain connects TRBV9 to TRBJ2-3; D gene uncertain. Germline V gene sequence: CDR1 SGDLS, CDR2 YYNGEE. Trimming pared 1 base from V and 0 bases from J, leaving 12 bases between. The CDR3 is made up of 16 amino acids. Here the CDR3 reads CASSVLGQPSTDTQYF. The CDR3 region has the DNA TGTGCCAGCAGCGTATTAGGGCAGCCTAGCACAGATACGCAGTATTTT.

The chain links TRBV6-6 to TRBJ2-2; D is perhaps TRBD1 (7 bases). The CDR3 has 15 amino acids. V lost 5 bases to trimming and J lost 4 bases, with 14 bases between them. Germline-derived CDR1 and CDR2 are MNHNY and SVGAGI (reference sequence). This CDR3 is CASSNQGGSTGELFF. For the CDR3, the DNA is TGTGCCAGCAGTAACCAGGGGGGTAGCACCGGGGAGCTGTTTTTT.

The chain uses TRBV30 and TRBJ2-7; possibly TRBD1 or TRBD2 for D (5 bases each). The V and J ends lost 7 bases and 4 bases respectively, with 23 bases between them. This CDR3 contains 15 residues. The germline V gene encodes CDR1 GTSNPN and CDR2 SVGIG (reference sequence). The CDR3 protein is CASRRGFVGEYEQYF. Written as DNA, the CDR3 is TGTGCCTCTCGACGGGGCTTCGTGGGGGAGTACGAGCAGTACTTC.

CDR3 nucleotide sequence: TGTGCTAGTGGTACTTCCGGGACGACGAACACCGGGGAGCTGTTTTTT. This codes for CASGTSGTTNTGELFF. This chain uses TRBV12-5 with TRBJ2-2; D assignment may be TRBD1 or TRBD2 (5 bases each). In germline, CDR1 is LGHNT, CDR2 FRNRAP. Between the trimmed V and J ends, which lost 5 bases and 0 bases, there was a span of 13 bases. CDR3 size: 16 residues.

The chain uses TRBV18 and TRBJ2-1; D call uncertain. The CDR3 has 13 amino acids. The germline gives CDR1 KGHSH, CDR2 LQKENI. The V end was cut by 4 bases, the J end by 5 bases, with 9 bases between. CDR3 region: CASSQVANNEQFF. CDR3 DNA sequence: TGTGCCAGCTCACAGGTCGCCAACAATGAGCAGTTCTTC. Looking up the rest from reference TRBV18 and TRBJ2-1 gives the full variable domain: NAGVMQNPRHLVRRRGQEARLRCSPMKGHSHVYWYRQLPEEGLKFMVYLQKENIIDESGMPKERFSAEFPKEGPSILRIQQVVRGDSAAYFCASSQVANNEQFFGPGTRLTVL.

The chain employs TRBV7-2 and TRBJ1-5; 8 bases match TRBD1. The CDR3 extends over 18 amino acids. From germline, CDR1 is SGHTA and CDR2 FQGNSA. V was pared by 4 bases and J by 0 bases, with 11 bases of the junction left unmatched. The CDR3 region has the DNA TGTGCCAGCAGCTCCTCCCTGGGGACAGGTCGTAGCAATCAGCCCCAGCATTTT. Translating gives CASSSSLGTGRSNQPQHF.

The chain recombines TRBV27 with TRBJ2-2; TRBD2 matches 9 bases. The CDR3 is 19 residues long. Germline trimming cut 3 bases from V and 4 bases from J; bases unmatched to any gene: 15. Germline assignment: CDR1 MNHEY and CDR2 SMNVEV (reference sequence). The CDR3 bases are TGTGCCAGCAGTTTCCGGTTCCCTCTAGCGGGAAAATTCACCGGGGAGCTGTTTTTT. It yields the protein CASSFRFPLAGKFTGELFF.

The V and J genes are TRBV30 and TRBJ2-7; no definite D call. The CDR3 consists of 14 residues. CDR1 and CDR2 (germline): GTSNPN, SVGIG (reference sequence). V dropped 4 bases and J dropped 0 bases, with 13 bases sitting between them. The CDR3 DNA follows: TGTGCCTGGAAAGGAACAGTCCTCTCCTACGAGCAGTACTTC. Translation gives CAWKGTVLSYEQYF.

This chain connects TRBV28 to TRBJ1-5, with D possibly TRBD1 on 6 matching bases. There are 11 residues in the CDR3. V was shortened by 2 bases and J by 13 bases, with 9 bases between the two germline ends. CDR1 MDHEN and CDR2 SYDVKM come from the germline V gene. CDR3 bases: TGTGCCAGCAGTTTACGGACAGATCAGCATTTT. The encoded protein is CASSLRTDQHF. Variable domain in full (rest from reference TRBV28 and TRBJ1-5): DVKVTQSSRYLVKRTGEKVFLECVQDMDHENMFWYRQDPGLGLRLIYFSYDVKMKEKGDIPEGYSVSREKKERFSLILESASTNQTSMYLCASSLRTDQHFGDGTRLSIL.

This chain connects TRBV6-5 to TRBJ2-2; 7 bases match TRBD1. The CDR3 covers 13 residues. Germline assignment: CDR1 MNHEY and CDR2 SVGAGI. The J segment lost 8 bases and the V segment lost 4 bases, leaving 4 bases of the junction unmatched. The CDR3 spells CASSWTGPGELFF. The CDR3 DNA sequence: TGTGCCAGCAGTTGGACAGGTCCAGGGGAGCTGTTTTTT.

V gene TRBV5-1 combines with J gene TRBJ2-7, with D tentatively TRBD1 (6 bases). The ends were cut back, 2 bases at V and 6 bases at J, with 18 bases in the middle. The CDR3 is made up of 15 amino acids. Germline V gene sequence: CDR1 SGHRS, CDR2 YFSETQ. The CDR3 is CASSLMTGPVSEQYF. The CDR3, as DNA: TGCGCCAGCAGCTTAATGACAGGTCCCGTTAGCGAGCAGTACTTC.

The chain joins TRBV2 to TRBJ2-2; D may be TRBD1 (5 bases). With 1 base removed from V and 3 bases from J, the gap between germline ends came to 9 bases. The germline CDR1 and CDR2 sequences are SNHLY and FYNNEI. The CDR3 is 15 amino acids. CDR3 region: CASSEGVRDTGELFF. The CDR3 nucleotides read TGTGCCAGCAGTGAAGGCGTCAGGGACACCGGGGAGCTGTTTTTT.

This clone came up once. The gene calls are TRBV19 and TRBJ1-6; tentatively, D is TRBD1 (5 bases). Trimming left V 3 bases short and J 8 bases short, with 11 bases between. CDR3 size: 14 residues. Germline V gene data show CDR1 as LNHDA and CDR2 as SQIVND (reference sequence). The CDR3 spells CASSIRGEDSPLHF. The CDR3 DNA sequence: TGTGCCAGTAGTATCCGAGGGGAGGATTCACCCCTCCACTTT.

The rearrangement links TRBV6-5 to TRBJ1-2; D may be TRBD1 (5 bases). CDR3 length equals 13 residues. Looked up from germline, CDR1 is MNHEY and CDR2 is SVGAGI. V lost 6 bases and J lost 5, with 13 bases in between. As DNA, the CDR3 is TGTGCCAGCAGAGACCAGGGTAATTATGGCTACACCTTC. This sequence encodes CASRDQGNYGYTF.